This T cell receptor beta chain was recorded in a study of cytomegalovirus exposure and HLA in healthy donors. Points from the study as a whole: The only immune exposure information that was available was CMV serostatus. A few of the chains that were CMV-associated were confirmed in vitro to be specific for CMV antigens. About 87% or about 30% of the time was how often most TCR beta V segments were productive, according to an earlier analysis. Reportedly, diagnosis of cytomegalovirus status by the classifier showed high specificity and sensitivity.

Vbeta (60) and Jbeta (13) primers were used in the PCR. TCRdb keeps only in-frame clones here, not all; method: immunoSEQ multiplex PCR. The repertoire consists of roughly 130,000 clones, with 80% occurring once and the leading ten covering about 5.3%. CDR1 MDHEN and CDR2 SYDVKM come from the germline V gene. V trimming: 5 bases; J trimming: 6 bases; junction bases outside the gene matches: 13. CDR3 length: 15 amino acids. As concerns this clone: What it recognizes is unknown.

The clonotype was recovered from a man aged 25 to 45 in good health and CMV-seronegative. The rearrangement joins TRBV28 to TRBJ2-7, with 7 positions matching TRBD1. The sequenced sample consisted of PBMCs. The CDR3 DNA reads as TGTGCCAGCAGTATGGACAGGCGAGGCAAAGGCGAGCAGTACTTC. Translating gives CASSMDRRGKGEQYF.